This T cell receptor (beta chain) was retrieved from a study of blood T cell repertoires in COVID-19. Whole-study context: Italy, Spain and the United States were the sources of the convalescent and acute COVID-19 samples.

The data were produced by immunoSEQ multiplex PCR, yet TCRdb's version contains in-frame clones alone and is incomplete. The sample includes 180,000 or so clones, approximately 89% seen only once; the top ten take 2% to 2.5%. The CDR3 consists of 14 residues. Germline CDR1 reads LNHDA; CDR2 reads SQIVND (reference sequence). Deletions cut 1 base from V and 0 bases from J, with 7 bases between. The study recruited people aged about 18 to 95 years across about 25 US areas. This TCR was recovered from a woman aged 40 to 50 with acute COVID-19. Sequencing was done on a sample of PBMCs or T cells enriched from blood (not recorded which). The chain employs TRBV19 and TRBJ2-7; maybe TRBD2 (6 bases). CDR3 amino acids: CASSIAGSSYEQYF. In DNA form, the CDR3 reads TGTGCCAGTAGTATAGCCGGGAGCTCCTACGAGCAGTACTTC.